A single T cell receptor (beta chain) is shown here with its context. The antigen is undetermined. As to treatment: approximately 11-day PBMC culture with coronavirus spike peptide pools or control peptides (ViraFEST assay). Expansion of antigen-specific T cells with peptide pools by ViraFEST preceded sequencing of TCRs. Cultured CD4+ T cell DNA was sequenced using the Oncomine TCR Beta short-read assay. TCRdb redid the calling of the PCR reads with MiXCR, one entry per CDR3 protein. The sample lists around 1,500 distinct CDR3 sequences; 65% to 80% were seen once. The CDR3 has 15 residues. Trimming removed 4 bases from V and 1 base from J; junction bases left unmatched: 7. Germline-derived CDR1 and CDR2 are SGHRS and YFSETQ. This sample is part of a study of vaccination and CD4 T cells after COVID-19. Overall study context: Cells were stimulated with overlapping spike peptides from SARS-CoV-2, HCoV-NL63, HCoV-OC43 and HCoV-229E.

V usage is TRBV5-1 and J usage is TRBJ2-7, with 8 bases that match TRBD1. This clonotype originated in a human donor who had recovered from COVID-19. The sample consisted of CD4+ T cells from blood, cultured in vitro, taken after SARS-CoV-2 vaccination. The DNA for the CDR3 is TGCGCCAGCAGCGAACAAAACAGGGGGTCCTACGAGCAGTACTTC. Protein product: CASSEQNRGSYEQYF.